The rows below give T cell receptor beta chains drawn from one sample of a study of cytomegalovirus exposure and HLA in healthy donors. Some clones are missing from TCRdb's copy, which holds only in-frame ones; the method was immunoSEQ multiplex PCR. This sample carries some 270,000 clones, 70% to 90% of them seen once, and the ten largest clones take about 1%. The specimen sequenced was PBMCs. The receptor source for this set is a woman under 30 in good health and CMV-seronegative. The CDR3 runs from the conserved cysteine through the conserved F or W. A D gene is named only where the DNA matches it firmly. Clone sizes are given selectively: once, few, many, or a class where the clone is expanded.

v_call	d_call	clone_size	j_call	cdr3_nt	cdr3_aa
TRBV4-3	.	.	TRBJ1-2	TGCGCCAGCAGCCCAGCGAGAGGAGTTTTCACCTTC	CASSPARGVFTF
TRBV2	TRBD1	.	TRBJ1-5	TGTGCCAGCAGTTTACAGGGGGCTGGTCAGCCCCAGCATTTT	CASSLQGAGQPQHF
TRBV25-1	TRBD2	.	TRBJ2-1	TGTGCCAGCATAGCGGGAGGGAACAATGAGCAGTTCTTC	CASIAGGNNEQFF
TRBV5-1	TRBD2	.	TRBJ2-7	TGCGCCAGCAGCGTTGGGTCTAGCGGATCCTACGAGCAGTACTTC	CASSVGSSGSYEQYF
TRBV18	.	.	TRBJ2-5	TGTGCCAGCTCAGAGGTGTGGCTACAAGAGACCCAGTACTTC	CASSEVWLQETQYF
TRBV28	TRBD1	.	TRBJ1-1	TGTGCCAGCAGGAGGGGGCGAACTGAAGCTTTCTTT	CASRRGRTEAFF
TRBV30	TRBD2	.	TRBJ2-3	TGTGCCTGGGAACTAGCGGGAGTTCCAGATACGCAGTATTTT	CAWELAGVPDTQYF
TRBV11-3	.	.	TRBJ2-3	TGTGCCAGCAGCTTAGGAGGGCCAGATACGCAGTATTTT	CASSLGGPDTQYF
TRBV4-3	.	.	TRBJ2-5	TGCGCCAGCAGCCAAGATAATACCCGGGAAGGAGAGACCCAGTACTTC	CASSQDNTREGETQYF
TRBV9	.	.	TRBJ1-4	TGTGCCAGCAGCGTAGAACAGGCAGCAACTAATGAAAAACTGTTTTTT	CASSVEQAATNEKLFF
TRBV7-3	TRBD1	.	TRBJ1-2	TGTGCCAGCAGCTCGACAGGGGGGCTAGGCTATGGCTACACCTTC	CASSSTGGLGYGYTF
TRBV4-3	TRBD2	few	TRBJ2-1	TGCGCCAGCAGCCAAGATATCGGCGGGGGGCCCTCAGATGAGCAGTTCTTC	CASSQDIGGGPSDEQFF
TRBV10-3	TRBD1	few	TRBJ2-5	TGTGCCATCAGTGGTGGACAGGGAAGAATGGGCCAAGAGACCCAGTACTTC	CAISGGQGRMGQETQYF
TRBV30	TRBD1	.	TRBJ1-1	TGTGCCGGACTTGGACAGGGGGCTACTGAAGCTTTCTTT	CAGLGQGATEAFF
TRBV6-5	.	.	TRBJ1-1	TGTGCCAGCAGTTCCTACAGCCAGATGAACACTGAAGCTTTCTTT	CASSSYSQMNTEAFF
TRBV7-3	TRBD1	.	TRBJ1-2	TGTGCCAGCAGCCCTCGGACAGGGACCTATGGCTACACCTTC	CASSPRTGTYGYTF
TRBV7-3	TRBD2	once	TRBJ2-7	TGTGCCAGCAGCCAATCCCCTAGCGGGGCGGACGAGCAGTACTTC	CASSQSPSGADEQYF
TRBV18	TRBD1	.	TRBJ1-5	TGTGCCAGCTCACTGGGACAGGGGGACAATCAGCCCCAGCATTTT	CASSLGQGDNQPQHF
TRBV5-4	TRBD2	.	TRBJ2-5	TGTGCCAGCAGTTATAGCGGGGGGGGTTTAGAGACCCAGTACTTC	CASSYSGGGLETQYF
TRBV10-3	.	.	TRBJ2-7	TGTGCCATCGTCGACAGAGACGACTCCTACGAGCAGTACTTC	CAIVDRDDSYEQYF
TRBV25-1	TRBD2	.	TRBJ2-3	TGTGCCAGCAGTGAAACCGCTAGCGGGGGGGCAGATACGCAGTATTTT	CASSETASGGADTQYF
TRBV6-8	.	.	TRBJ1-1	TGTGCCAGCAGTTACTCGATTGGGGGCTCCTTAAGGTCGGACACTGAAGCTTTCTTT	CASSYSIGGSLRSDTEAFF
TRBV30	.	few	TRBJ1-6	TGTGCCTGGAGTTCTGCGATGAATTCACCCCTCCACTTT	CAWSSAMNSPLHF
TRBV2	.	.	TRBJ1-3	TGTGCCAGCAGCGGGGTCGGAAACACCATATATTTT	CASSGVGNTIYF
TRBV7-2	.	.	TRBJ1-5	TGTGCCAGCAGCTTAGGGGCAGGAATATCGGGCAATCAGCCCCAGCATTTT	CASSLGAGISGNQPQHF
TRBV6-1	.	.	TRBJ1-5	TGTGCCAGCAGAAGACAGGACGGGAATCAGCCCCAGCATTTT	CASRRQDGNQPQHF
TRBV11-2	TRBD2	.	TRBJ2-2	TGTGTCAGCCCCCCCAGCGGGAGGCCCTCCGGGGAGCTGTTTTTT	CVSPPSGRPSGELFF
TRBV5-1	.	.	TRBJ2-1	TGCGCCAGCAGCTTGGTAAGGGGGTCTAATGAGCAGTTCTTC	CASSLVRGSNEQFF
TRBV27	TRBD1	.	TRBJ1-2	TGTGCCAGCAGTACGACAGGGTTACGGGGCTACACCTTC	CASSTTGLRGYTF
TRBV27	TRBD1	.	TRBJ2-1	TGTGCCAGCAGCCGAAGACAGGGGAATGAGCAGTTCTTC	CASSRRQGNEQFF
TRBV6-4	TRBD1	.	TRBJ2-1	TGTGCCAGCAGTGCAGGGGGAGCCCCCAATGAGCAGTTCTTC	CASSAGGAPNEQFF
TRBV6-5	.	.	TRBJ1-4	TGTGCCAGCACCGACCGGGGGGTGCCTAATGAAAAACTGTTTTTT	CASTDRGVPNEKLFF
TRBV30	TRBD1	.	TRBJ1-1	TGTGCCTGGAGTAGGAGGGGGCAGGGCCTTGTCACTGAAGCTTTCTTT	CAWSRRGQGLVTEAFF
TRBV2	.	.	TRBJ1-5	TGTGCCAGCAGTGAGGGGGGTTGGGATCAGCCCCAGCATTTT	CASSEGGWDQPQHF
TRBV6-1	.	.	TRBJ2-2	TGTGCCAGCAGTGTTTTCCCCCGGGAGAACACCGGGGAGCTGTTTTTT	CASSVFPRENTGELFF
TRBV7-2	TRBD1	.	TRBJ1-2	TGTGCCAGCAGCTTATTCAGGGGGCCTTTTAACTATGGCTACACCTTC	CASSLFRGPFNYGYTF
TRBV27	.	.	TRBJ1-4	TGTGCCAGCAGTTTTGTCCCGGCAGGCACTGAAAAACTGTTTTTT	CASSFVPAGTEKLFF
TRBV5-1	.	few	TRBJ2-7	TGCGCCAGCAGCTCTGGAGGAGCTAGTTCAAACGAGCAGTACTTC	CASSSGGASSNEQYF
TRBV5-1	TRBD1	.	TRBJ1-4	TGCGCCAGCAGCCACGACAGGGAAGGTGAAAAACTGTTTTTT	CASSHDREGEKLFF
TRBV5-4	.	.	TRBJ1-1	TGTGCCAGCAGCGCGGGACCGCTGAACACTGAAGCTTTCTTT	CASSAGPLNTEAFF
TRBV29-1	.	.	TRBJ2-5	TGCAGCGTTGATGCGGGATTACTCGAGACCCAGTACTTC	CSVDAGLLETQYF
TRBV28	.	.	TRBJ1-5	TGTGCCAGCAGCCCCTCGGGGGGGAATCAGCCCCAGCATTTT	CASSPSGGNQPQHF